Listed here are 18 T cell receptor beta chains from one sample, sequenced in a study of T cells in Graves' hyperthyroidism and ophthalmopathy. The source material, RNA transcripts, was used to amplify TCR beta CDR3 regions. With the HTBI primer set, the TCR CDR3 went through a first round of RT-PCR. TCRdb re-analysed the multiplex PCR reads in MiXCR, keeping a single row per CDR3 protein. The table shows 400,000 or so distinct CDR3 sequences, with approximately 15% occurring only once. The sample was blood. Receptors were obtained from a woman under 40 with Graves' ophthalmopathy.

The gene calls are TRBV6-1 and TRBJ2-6; 11 positions match TRBD2. The CDR3 has 18 amino acids. From germline, CDR1 is MNHNS and CDR2 SASEGT. V gave up 5 bases and J gave up 1 base; unmatched junction bases: 7. The CDR3 is CASSPPGLAVSGANVLTF. CDR3 nucleotides: TGTGCCAGCAGTCCTCCGGGACTAGCGGTTTCTGGGGCCAACGTCCTGACTTTC.

This clonotype occurred many times. The rearrangement joins TRBV6-1 to TRBJ2-7; 8 nucleotides line up with TRBD1. Germline CDR1 and CDR2: MNHNS and SASEGT. The CDR3 has 16 amino acids. V dropped 5 bases and J dropped 1; count of bases not matched to a gene: 10. The CDR3 loop is CASSTLTGVVSYEQYF. The DNA of the CDR3 is TGTGCCAGCAGTACCTTGACAGGGGTTGTTTCCTACGAGCAGTACTTC.

The sample holds many counts of this clonotype. The J gene is TRBJ2-7, the V gene TRBV20-1; TRBD2 agrees at 11 bases. CDR1 DFQATT and CDR2 SNEGSKA come from the germline V gene (reference sequence). This CDR3 is built from 16 residues. Trimming cost V 1 base and J 4 bases; bases outside gene matches: 9. The CDR3 sequence is CSARGLAGMFGYEQYF. DNA for the CDR3: TGCAGTGCTAGAGGACTAGCGGGGATGTTTGGGTACGAGCAGTACTTC.

V is TRBV5-4 and J is TRBJ2-7, with 8 bases aligning to TRBD1. This CDR3 has 15 amino acids. The germline V gene encodes CDR1 SGHNT and CDR2 YYREEE (reference sequence). Trimming cost V 0 bases and J 4 bases; bases outside gene matches: 6. The CDR3 is CASSLGGGQGYEQYF. CDR3 nucleotide sequence: TGTGCCAGCAGCTTGGGGGGCGGACAGGGTTACGAGCAGTACTTC.

The chain couples TRBV7-9 to TRBJ1-1, with a tentative D call TRBD1 (6 bases). Deletions cut 3 bases from V and 4 bases from J, with 18 bases between. From germline, CDR1 is SEHNR and CDR2 FQNEAQ (reference sequence). The CDR3 loop spans 16 amino acids. The CDR3 spells CASSLSERGASTEAFF. Written as DNA, the CDR3 is TGTGCCAGCAGCTTGAGTGAGCGGGGGGCGAGCACTGAAGCTTTCTTT.

The sample holds a few counts of this clonotype. The chain couples TRBV9 to TRBJ2-5; perhaps D is TRBD1 or TRBD2 (6 bases each). Germline V gene lookup returns CDR1 SGDLS and CDR2 YYNGEE. V was shortened by 0 bases and J by 4 bases, with 16 bases between the two germline ends. The CDR3 is 16 residues long. CDR3 region: CASSVGVRRGAETQYF. CDR3 in DNA: TGTGCCAGCAGCGTAGGCGTTAGGAGGGGGGCAGAGACCCAGTACTTC.

There are many counts of this clonotype. The chain combines TRBV12-5 with TRBJ2-2; 8 nucleotides agree with TRBD1. J gave up 6 bases and V 6 bases, and 6 bases lay outside the gene matches. Germline-derived CDR1 and CDR2 are LGHNT and FRNRAP. CDR3 length: 14 residues. The CDR3 DNA follows: TGTGCTAGTGGCCGCGGACAGGGCGCCGGGGAGCTGTTTTTT. Protein sequence: CASGRGQGAGELFF.

The genes are TRBV9 and TRBJ2-3; 11 nucleotides agree with TRBD2. Germline trimming cut 7 bases from V and 5 bases from J; bases unmatched to any gene: 15. CDR1 is SGDLS and CDR2 is YYNGEE in the germline V gene. The CDR3 has 17 amino acids. CDR3 sequence reads: CASHGPLAGGDQDTQYF. The CDR3 region has the DNA TGTGCCAGCCACGGACCTTTAGCGGGGGGGGACCAAGATACGCAGTATTTT. Full variable domain (outside the CDR3, taken from reference TRBV9 and TRBJ2-3): DSGVTQTPKHLITATGQRVTLRCSPRSGDLSVYWYQQSLDQGLQFLIQYYNGEERAKGNILERFSAQQFPDLHSELNLSSLELGDSALYFCASHGPLAGGDQDTQYFGPGTRLTVL.

This clonotype was seen many times. This chain connects TRBV20-1 to TRBJ2-2, with 9 nucleotides matching TRBD1. CDR1 is DFQATT, CDR2 SNEGSKA, per germline (reference sequence). The CDR3 is made up of 13 amino acids. Trimming took 6 bases from V and 6 from J; bases not matched to a gene: 5. Here the CDR3 DNA reads TGCAGTGCGCGGGACAGGGTCTCCGGGGAGCTGTTTTTT. Translation: CSARDRVSGELFF.

This clonotype was counted at least ten times. The V call is TRBV7-9, the J call TRBJ1-6; tentatively, D is TRBD1 (6 bases). Germline V lookup: CDR1 SEHNR, CDR2 FQNEAQ (reference sequence). The CDR3 consists of 14 residues. V lost 3 bases to trimming and J lost 6 bases, with 9 bases between them. CDR3 nucleotide sequence: TGTGCCAGCAGCTTCACAGGGAGTAATTCACCCCTCCACTTT. It yields the protein CASSFTGSNSPLHF.

Points on this clonotype: Being one base from a much bigger clone, this may be a read error. The J gene is TRBJ2-2, the V gene TRBV2, with D unresolved. This CDR3 spans 14 amino acids. The V gene's germline CDR1 is SNHLY and CDR2 FYNNEI. CDR3 nucleotide sequence: TGTGCCAACAGTGGCTCCCTTTGGACCGGGGAGCTGTTTTTT. The encoded protein is CANSGSLWTGELFF.

A few counts support this clonotype. The chain is built from TRBV19 and TRBJ1-4; unclear D gene. The germline V and J ends were trimmed by 2 bases and 10 bases, with 17 bases remaining between them. The CDR3 runs to 15 residues. Germline lookup yields CDR1 LNHDA and CDR2 SQIVND (reference sequence). The CDR3 loop reads CASSISPETPGKLFF. As DNA, the CDR3 is TGTGCCAGTAGTATATCCCCCGAAACCCCGGGAAAACTGTTTTTT.

This clonotype showed up many times. This chain links TRBV27 with TRBJ2-2; D might be TRBD1 (6 bases). V lost 2 bases and J 5 bases, leaving 15 bases between the germline ends. The CDR3 covers 16 residues. Germline V lookup: CDR1 MNHEY, CDR2 SMNVEV (reference sequence). CDR3 nucleotide sequence: TGTGCCAGCAGTTTAAGCGGTTACAGGGAGACCGGGGAGCTGTTTTTT. Its protein product is CASSLSGYRETGELFF.

This clonotype was counted ten times or more. The chain has TRBV20-1 and TRBJ2-1, with TRBD2 matching over 13 bases. CDR3 length equals 13 residues. The germline CDR1 and CDR2 sequences are DFQATT and SNEGSKA (reference sequence). The junction had 3 bases not matched to a gene; V was cut back by 6 bases and J by 7 bases. The CDR3 is CSARLAGGNEQFF. CDR3 bases: TGCAGTGCAAGACTAGCGGGGGGTAATGAGCAGTTCTTC.

This clonotype was recorded many times. The rearrangement uses TRBV24-1 and TRBJ1-5, with D perhaps matching TRBD1 (6 bases). V dropped 4 bases and J dropped 3 bases, with 12 bases sitting between them. Germline V lookup: CDR1 KGHDR, CDR2 SFDVKD. The CDR3 totals 15 residues. The CDR3 DNA sequence: TGTGCCACCAGTGACACCGGGACACTCAATCAGCCCCAGCATTTT. This sequence encodes CATSDTGTLNQPQHF.

This clonotype was counted at least ten times. This chain uses TRBV11-2 with TRBJ2-2; D is undetermined. V was shortened by 6 bases and J by 3 bases, with 23 bases between the two germline ends. CDR3 length: 18 residues. Germline CDR1 and CDR2: SGHAT and FQNNGV. The CDR3 nucleotides read TGTGCCAGCAGTTTTGGGCCCGCGATTTTGAGCGACACCGGGGAGCTGTTTTTT. Protein: CASSFGPAILSDTGELFF.

In its sample, this clonotype was seen a few times. The V gene is TRBV7-8, the J gene TRBJ1-3; no clear D gene. The CDR3 length is 14 residues. The V gene's germline CDR1 is SGHVS and CDR2 FQNEAQ. Trimming pared 5 bases from V and 7 bases from J, leaving 15 bases between. DNA for the CDR3: TGTGCCAGCAGCCCGGGCCTAGTGGGGAACACCATATATTTT. It encodes CASSPGLVGNTIYF.

This clonotype was recorded at least ten times. This sequence joins TRBV30 and TRBJ2-3; a weak D match, TRBD2 (6 bases). The V and J ends lost 0 bases and 1 base respectively, with 17 bases between them. The CDR3 is 17 amino acids. Germline values: CDR1 GTSNPN, CDR2 SVGIG (reference sequence). Here the CDR3 DNA reads TGTGCCTGGAGTGTACCCGCTCCCGGCGGGGGCACAGATACGCAGTATTTT. Its protein is CAWSVPAPGGGTDTQYF.